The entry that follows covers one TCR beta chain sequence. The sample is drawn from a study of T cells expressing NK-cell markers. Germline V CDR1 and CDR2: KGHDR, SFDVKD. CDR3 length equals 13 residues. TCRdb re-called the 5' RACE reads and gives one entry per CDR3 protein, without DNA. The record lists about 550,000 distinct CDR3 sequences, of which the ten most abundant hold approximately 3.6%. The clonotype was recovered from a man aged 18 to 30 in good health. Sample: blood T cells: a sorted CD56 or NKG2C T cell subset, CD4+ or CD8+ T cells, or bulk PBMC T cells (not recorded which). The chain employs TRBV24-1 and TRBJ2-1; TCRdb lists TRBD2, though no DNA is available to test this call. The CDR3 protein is CATRGGLGNEQFF.